The 12 T cell receptor beta chains in this list originate from one sample, sequenced in a study of shared clonotypes between healthy human individuals. Some clones are missing from TCRdb's copy, which holds only in-frame ones; the method was immunoSEQ multiplex PCR. This table has some 1.1 million clones, roughly 80% appearing once. Source material: memory CD4+ T cells from PBMCs. Subset specified: CD45RA-negative fraction. All receptors come from a man between 18 and 35 years old in good health. Some clones in this sample may be carry-over from other donors' samples.

The V and J genes are TRBV6-6 and TRBJ1-1; D is ambiguous. V shed 0 bases and J shed 6 bases, with 14 bases lying between them. Germline V CDR1 and CDR2: MNHNY, SVGAGI (reference sequence). The CDR3 is 15 residues long. The CDR3: CASSYSNLPGAEAFF. The DNA for the CDR3 is TGTGCCAGCAGTTACTCGAATCTCCCTGGCGCTGAAGCTTTCTTT.

As for this clone: The same CDR3 is also encoded by other DNA sequences in this sample. The V and J genes are TRBV20-1 and TRBJ2-5, with D unresolved. The CDR3 is 11 residues long. V lost 2 bases and J 2 bases, leaving 3 bases between the germline ends. Germline V lookup: CDR1 DFQATT, CDR2 SNEGSKA (reference sequence). The DNA for the CDR3 is TGCAGTGCTAGACTACAAGAGACCCAGTACTTC. Protein: CSARLQETQYF.

Comments on this clone: This CDR3 is also generated by other DNA sequences in the sample. This chain uses TRBV4-1 with TRBJ2-5, with 11 bases fitting TRBD2. Germline-derived CDR1 and CDR2 are MGHRA and YSYEKL. Trimming took 1 base from V and 2 from J; bases not matched to a gene: 3. The CDR3 is 16 residues long. In DNA form, the CDR3 reads TGCGCCAGCAGCCAAGGACGACTAGCGGGGCAAGAGACCCAGTACTTC. Protein: CASSQGRLAGQETQYF.

The sample holds one count of this clone. The chain links TRBV29-1 to TRBJ2-7; D unclear. The CDR3 extends over 13 amino acids. V lost 4 bases and J lost 0, with 10 bases in between. CDR1 and CDR2 (germline): SQVTM, ANQGSEA. The CDR3 DNA reads as TGCAGCGTTGGCCGGATACCCTCCTACGAGCAGTACTTC. It codes for CSVGRIPSYEQYF.

About this clone itself: This same CDR3 is encoded by further DNA sequences in the sample. The chain links TRBV7-9 to TRBJ1-2, with D uncertain. V was shortened by 5 bases and J by 5 bases, with 9 bases between the two germline ends. The CDR3 is 12 residues long. Germline-derived CDR1 and CDR2 are SEHNR and FQNEAQ (reference sequence). The CDR3 region has the DNA TGTGCCAGCAGCGTCGATGGATATGGCTACACCTTC. This encodes CASSVDGYGYTF.

This rearrangement joins TRBV7-6 to TRBJ1-4; no clear D. The CDR3 loop spans 13 amino acids. Germline CDR1 is SGHVS and CDR2 is FNYEAQ. The V gene lost 5 bases and the J gene lost 7 bases, with 11 bases spanning the gap. CDR3 in DNA: TGTGCCAGCAGCCCCGCCCGGACTGAAAAACTGTTTTTT. Amino acid sequence: CASSPARTEKLFF.

This clone came up once. An end of the junction does not agree with germline; a read error may underlie this. The J gene is TRBJ1-1, the V gene TRBV11-2; no firm D call. Germline V lookup: CDR1 SGHAT, CDR2 FQNNGV. The CDR3 contains 13 residues. CDR3 DNA sequence: TGTGCCAGCACCTTAATGTCGAACACTGAAGCTTTCTTT. Protein: CASTLMSNTEAFF.

This chain links TRBV5-1 with TRBJ1-1; no clear D. The CDR3 has 17 amino acids. From germline, CDR1 is SGHRS and CDR2 YFSETQ. Trimming took off 1 base at V and 3 bases at J, with 19 bases between the two ends. The CDR3 coding sequence is TGCGCCAGCAGCTTGTCTTTCGGGTATTTCCGGGACACTGAAGCTTTCTTT. Translated: CASSLSFGYFRDTEAFF.

V is TRBV19 and J is TRBJ2-2; 12 nucleotides agree with TRBD2. Germline-derived CDR1 and CDR2 are LNHDA and SQIVND (reference sequence). After removal of 5 bases from V and 5 bases from J, the junction contained 9 bases not matched to a gene. The CDR3 contains 17 residues. DNA of the CDR3: TGTGCCAGTAGTCTAAGACTAGCGGGAGCGGGAACCGGGGAGCTGTTTTTT. As protein: CASSLRLAGAGTGELFF.

This rearrangement joins TRBV7-9 to TRBJ2-1; TRBD2 matches 9 bases. Germline assignment: CDR1 SEHNR and CDR2 FQNEAQ (reference sequence). CDR3 length: 15 residues. Germline trimming cut 4 bases from V and 7 bases from J; bases unmatched to any gene: 8. The CDR3 loop is CASSSPGTSINEQFF. The CDR3 DNA is TGTGCCAGCAGCTCCCCCGGGACTAGCATAAATGAGCAGTTCTTC.

This clone showed up just a few times. This chain connects TRBV9 to TRBJ2-3; 9 positions match TRBD2. Trimming removed 2 bases from V and 5 bases from J; junction bases left unmatched: 6. CDR1 SGDLS and CDR2 YYNGEE come from the germline V gene. The CDR3 consists of 15 residues. DNA of the CDR3: TGTGCCAGCAGCGTTACAGCGGGAGGTGGAGATACGCAGTATTTT. Residues: CASSVTAGGGDTQYF. The full variable domain, in which reference TRBV9 and TRBJ2-3 provide the parts outside the CDR3, is DSGVTQTPKHLITATGQRVTLRCSPRSGDLSVYWYQQSLDQGLQFLIQYYNGEERAKGNILERFSAQQFPDLHSELNLSSLELGDSALYFCASSVTAGGGDTQYFGPGTRLTVL.

The CDR3 nucleotides read TGCGCCAGCAGCTGGAGGGACTCCGGTCGGGACAATGAGCAGTTCTTC. It yields the protein CASSWRDSGRDNEQFF. The chain employs TRBV5-1 and TRBJ2-1; TRBD2 is a possible D gene (6 bases). CDR1 SGHRS and CDR2 YFSETQ come from the germline V gene. The CDR3 runs to 16 residues. Between the trimmed V and J ends, which lost 3 bases and 5 bases, there was a span of 18 bases.